This T cell receptor beta chain is from a study of T cells in Graves' hyperthyroidism and ophthalmopathy. On the study more broadly: Upon initial diagnosis and before any treatment, peripheral blood was collected.

Among ophthalmopathy patients, the Clinical Activity Score reached at least 3, the NOSPECS grade reached at least 4, and duration remained under 3 months. Fresh peripheral blood, 10 ml, was the source of the PBMCs. The germline CDR1 and CDR2 sequences are MNHEY and SMNVEV (reference sequence). The CDR3 extends over 13 amino acids. Trimming took 6 bases from V and 4 from J, leaving 13 bases between them. Worth noting for this clonotype: What it binds is not known.

Study-level points and caveats: Most thyroid clonotypes that were expanded above 0.001 also turned up in blood.

Template material for amplifying TCR beta CDR3 regions consisted of RNA transcripts. TCR CDR3 regions were first amplified by RT-PCR with HTBI primers. Each CDR3 protein gets one entry after TCRdb re-called the multiplex PCR reads with MiXCR. In the table there are some 570,000 distinct CDR3 sequences, approximately 17% of which are singletons. The chain recombines TRBV27 with TRBJ2-7; D is tentatively TRBD1 or TRBD2 (5 bases each). Sequencing input: blood. The TCR sequence derives from a woman aged 18-35 years with Graves' ophthalmopathy. CDR3 bases: TGTGCCAGCAGGGGGGACCTCTATTACGAGCAGTACTTC. Its protein is CASRGDLYYEQYF.